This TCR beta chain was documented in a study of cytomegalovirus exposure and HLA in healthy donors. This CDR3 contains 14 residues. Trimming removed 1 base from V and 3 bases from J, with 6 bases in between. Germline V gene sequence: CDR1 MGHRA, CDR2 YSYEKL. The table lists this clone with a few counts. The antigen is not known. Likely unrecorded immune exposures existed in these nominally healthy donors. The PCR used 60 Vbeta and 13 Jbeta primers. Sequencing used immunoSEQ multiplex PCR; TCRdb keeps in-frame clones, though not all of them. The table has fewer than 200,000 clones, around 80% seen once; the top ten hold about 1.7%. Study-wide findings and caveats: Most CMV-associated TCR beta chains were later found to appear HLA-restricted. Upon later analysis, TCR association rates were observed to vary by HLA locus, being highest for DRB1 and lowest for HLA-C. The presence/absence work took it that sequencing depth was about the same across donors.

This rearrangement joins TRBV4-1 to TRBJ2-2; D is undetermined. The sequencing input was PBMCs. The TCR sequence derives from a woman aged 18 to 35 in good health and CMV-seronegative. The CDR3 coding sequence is TGCGCCAGCAGCCAAGGTCGTCACACCGGGGAGCTGTTTTTT. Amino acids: CASSQGRHTGELFF.